This TCR beta chain was observed in a study of cytomegalovirus exposure and HLA in healthy donors. The study, taken as a whole, reports: From TCR beta sequences, most subjects' HLA-A and HLA-B alleles were reportedly predicted accurately. Cytomegalovirus status, reportedly, was diagnosed with high specificity and sensitivity by the classifier. The authors assumed roughly uniform sequencing depth across donors for presence/absence analyses. A further, later analysis showed that HLA-associated TCR beta chains (compared with equally common others) were more clonally expanded.

This clone showed up just a few times. Its antigen is as yet unknown. There are 15 residues in the CDR3. Looked up from germline, CDR1 is SGHVS and CDR2 is FQNEAQ. With 5 bases removed from V and 2 bases from J, the gap between germline ends came to 16 bases. PCR used 60 Vbeta primers and 13 Jbeta primers. Generated by immunoSEQ multiplex PCR, the TCRdb table keeps only in-frame clones and is missing some. This table has about 130,000 clones, around four fifths appearing once. The clonotype comes from a male donor in good health and CMV-seronegative. The rearrangement links TRBV7-8 to TRBJ2-7; weak D call: TRBD2 (5 bases). Sequenced sample: PBMCs. CDR3 DNA sequence: TGTGCCAGCAGCCTAGTCGGAGGAAGCCCCTACGAGCAGTACTTC. As protein: CASSLVGGSPYEQYF.